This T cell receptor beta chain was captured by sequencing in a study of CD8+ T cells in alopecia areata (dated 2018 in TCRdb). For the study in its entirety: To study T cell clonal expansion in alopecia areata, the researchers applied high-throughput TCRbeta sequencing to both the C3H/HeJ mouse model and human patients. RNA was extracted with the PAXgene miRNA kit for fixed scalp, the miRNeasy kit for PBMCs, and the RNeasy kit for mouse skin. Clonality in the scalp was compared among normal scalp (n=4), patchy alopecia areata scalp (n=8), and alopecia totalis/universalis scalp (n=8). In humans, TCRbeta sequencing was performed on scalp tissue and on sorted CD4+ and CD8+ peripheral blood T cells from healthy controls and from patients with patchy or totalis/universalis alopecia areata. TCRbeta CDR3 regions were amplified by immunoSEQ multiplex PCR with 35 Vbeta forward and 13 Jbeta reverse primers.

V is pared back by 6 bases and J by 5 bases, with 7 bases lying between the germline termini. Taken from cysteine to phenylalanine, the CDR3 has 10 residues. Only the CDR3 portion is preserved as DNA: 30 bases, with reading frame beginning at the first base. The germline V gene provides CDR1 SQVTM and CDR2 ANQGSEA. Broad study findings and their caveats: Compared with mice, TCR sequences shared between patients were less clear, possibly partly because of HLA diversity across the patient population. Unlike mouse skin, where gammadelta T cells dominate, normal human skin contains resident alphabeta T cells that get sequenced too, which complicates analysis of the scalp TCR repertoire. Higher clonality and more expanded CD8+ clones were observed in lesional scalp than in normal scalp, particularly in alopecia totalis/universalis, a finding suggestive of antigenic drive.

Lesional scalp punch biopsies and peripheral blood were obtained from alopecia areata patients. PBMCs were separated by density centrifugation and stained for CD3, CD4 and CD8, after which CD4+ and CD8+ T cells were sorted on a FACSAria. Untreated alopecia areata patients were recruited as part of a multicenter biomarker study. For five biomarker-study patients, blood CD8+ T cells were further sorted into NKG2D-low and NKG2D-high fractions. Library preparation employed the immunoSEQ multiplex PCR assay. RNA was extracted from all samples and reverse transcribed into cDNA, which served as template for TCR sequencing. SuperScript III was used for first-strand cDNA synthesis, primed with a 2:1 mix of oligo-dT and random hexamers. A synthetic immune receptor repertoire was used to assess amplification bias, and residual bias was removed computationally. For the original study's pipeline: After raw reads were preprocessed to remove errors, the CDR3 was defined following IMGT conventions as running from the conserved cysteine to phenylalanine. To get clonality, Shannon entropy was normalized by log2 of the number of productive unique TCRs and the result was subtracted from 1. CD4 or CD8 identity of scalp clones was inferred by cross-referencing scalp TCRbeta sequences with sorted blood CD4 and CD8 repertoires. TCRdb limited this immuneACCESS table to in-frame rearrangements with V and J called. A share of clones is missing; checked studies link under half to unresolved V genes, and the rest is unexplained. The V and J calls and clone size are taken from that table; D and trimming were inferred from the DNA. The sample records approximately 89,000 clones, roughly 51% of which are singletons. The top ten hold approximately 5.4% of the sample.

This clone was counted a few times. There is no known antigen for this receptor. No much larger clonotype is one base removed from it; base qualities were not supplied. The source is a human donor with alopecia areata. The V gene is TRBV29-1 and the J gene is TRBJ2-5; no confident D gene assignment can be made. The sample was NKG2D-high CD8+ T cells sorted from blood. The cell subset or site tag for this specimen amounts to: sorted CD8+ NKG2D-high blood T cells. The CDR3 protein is CSVYLETQYF. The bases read TGCAGCGTCTATCTGGAGACCCAGTACTTC.